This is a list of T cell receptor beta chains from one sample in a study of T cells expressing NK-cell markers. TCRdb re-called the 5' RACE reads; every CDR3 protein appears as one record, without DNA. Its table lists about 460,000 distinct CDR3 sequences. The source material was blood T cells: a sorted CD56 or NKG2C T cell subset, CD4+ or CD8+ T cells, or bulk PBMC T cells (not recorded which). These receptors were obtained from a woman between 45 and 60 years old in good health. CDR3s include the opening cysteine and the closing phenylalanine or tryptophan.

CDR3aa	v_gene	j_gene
CASSRGAKTQRRADTQYF	TRBV3-1	TRBJ2-3
CASSLAGLMYNEQFF	TRBV5-5	TRBJ2-1
CASSRQGAGTQYF	TRBV11-3	TRBJ2-5
CASSLKGLRETQYF	TRBV7-9	TRBJ2-5
CASSLTSQGLWETQYF	TRBV28	TRBJ2-5
CSARGRPPEAFF	TRBV20-1	TRBJ1-1
CASSPSWDSDMNTEAFF	TRBV27	TRBJ1-1
CASRLDLGELFF	TRBV5-1	TRBJ2-2
CSASSGTSGGNIQYF	TRBV20-1	TRBJ2-4
CASRTDRGRRRNQPQHF	TRBV10-2	TRBJ1-5
CASGLLYEQYF	TRBV12-3/TRBV12-4	TRBJ2-7
CSARDRGVQETQYF	TRBV20-1	TRBJ2-5
CASSVTALGYTF	TRBV9	TRBJ1-2
CASGQGALASGMYEQFF	TRBV12-5	TRBJ2-1
CASSLVGGLWQFF	TRBV7-6	TRBJ2-1
CASSQEAVGQPQHF	TRBV3-1	TRBJ1-5
CASSIGFRGGLETQYF	TRBV19	TRBJ2-5
CASSQVSSGTNEQFF	TRBV3-1	TRBJ2-1
CASSLVSDRVNTEAFF	TRBV5-1	TRBJ1-1
CASSQVDSEGYTF	TRBV4-1	TRBJ1-2
CASSPGDGGKLGNYGYTF	TRBV4-1	TRBJ1-2
CSASVSLHEQFF	TRBV20-1	TRBJ2-1
CASRSDRISNQPQHF	TRBV12-3/TRBV12-4	TRBJ1-5
CASNDRGRTQETQYF	TRBV7-2	TRBJ2-5
CATSEGGNGYTF	TRBV24-1	TRBJ1-2
CASSILAGANTGELFF	TRBV19	TRBJ2-2
CASSTPAGENTEAFF	TRBV7-9	TRBJ1-1
CASSLSDKYEQYF	TRBV5-1	TRBJ2-7
CASSRTGLTQETQYF	TRBV2	TRBJ2-5
CASSEGEGVNEQFF	TRBV19	TRBJ2-1
CASSPSSGRVAEQFF	TRBV19	TRBJ2-1
CASSLLEAGGELFF	TRBV5-1	TRBJ2-2
CASLRAGEIRDTQYF	TRBV6-2/TRBV6-3	TRBJ2-3
CASSLRTGGYNEQFF	TRBV7-6	TRBJ2-1
CASSWWRENNEQFF	TRBV7-8	TRBJ2-1
CASSLRSSRGIYNEQFF	TRBV7-6	TRBJ2-1